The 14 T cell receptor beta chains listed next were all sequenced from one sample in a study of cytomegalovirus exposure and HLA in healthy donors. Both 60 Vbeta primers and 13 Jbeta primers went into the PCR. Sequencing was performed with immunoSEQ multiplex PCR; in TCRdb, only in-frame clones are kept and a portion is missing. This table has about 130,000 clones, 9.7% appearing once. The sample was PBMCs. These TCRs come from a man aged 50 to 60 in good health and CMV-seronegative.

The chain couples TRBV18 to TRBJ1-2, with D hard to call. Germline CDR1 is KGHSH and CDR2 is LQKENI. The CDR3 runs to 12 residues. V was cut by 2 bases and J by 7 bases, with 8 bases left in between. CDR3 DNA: TGTGCCAGCTCACCAGGGGAGGCTGGCTACACCTTC. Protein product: CASSPGEAGYTF.

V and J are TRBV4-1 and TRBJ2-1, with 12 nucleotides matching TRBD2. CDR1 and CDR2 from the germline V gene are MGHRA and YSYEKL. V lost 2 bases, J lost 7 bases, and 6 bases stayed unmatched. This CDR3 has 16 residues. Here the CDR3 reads CASSQRASGRGNEQFF. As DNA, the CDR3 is TGCGCCAGCAGCCAAAGAGCTAGCGGGAGGGGGAATGAGCAGTTCTTC.

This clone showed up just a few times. The CDR3 loop is CASSEVLGNTEAFF. The CDR3, as DNA: TGTGCCAGCAGTGAAGTCCTCGGGAACACTGAAGCTTTCTTT. The chain joins TRBV6-1 to TRBJ1-1; D gene uncertain. The CDR3 is 14 residues long. Germline V gene sequence: CDR1 MNHNS, CDR2 SASEGT. The V end was cut by 1 base, the J end by 1 base, with 7 bases between.

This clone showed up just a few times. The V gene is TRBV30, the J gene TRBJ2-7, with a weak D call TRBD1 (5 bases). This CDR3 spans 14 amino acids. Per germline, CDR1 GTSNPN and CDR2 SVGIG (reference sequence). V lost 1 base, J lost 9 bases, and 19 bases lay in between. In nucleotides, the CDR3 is TGTGCCTGGAGTGGCCTCGGCGGTTTCCAGGGGCAGTACTTC. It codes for CAWSGLGGFQGQYF.

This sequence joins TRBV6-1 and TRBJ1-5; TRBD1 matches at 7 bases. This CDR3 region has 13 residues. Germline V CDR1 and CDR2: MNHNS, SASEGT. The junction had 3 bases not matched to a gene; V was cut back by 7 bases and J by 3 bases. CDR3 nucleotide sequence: TGTGCCAGCACCACAGGGGCCAATCAGCCCCAGCATTTT. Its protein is CASTTGANQPQHF.

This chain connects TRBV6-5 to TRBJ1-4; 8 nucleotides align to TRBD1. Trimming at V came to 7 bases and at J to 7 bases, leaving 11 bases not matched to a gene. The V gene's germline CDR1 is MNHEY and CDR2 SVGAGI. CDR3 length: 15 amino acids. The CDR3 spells CASNDRGRGTEKLFF. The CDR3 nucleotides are TGTGCCAGCAATGACAGGGGACGGGGGACTGAAAAACTGTTTTTT.

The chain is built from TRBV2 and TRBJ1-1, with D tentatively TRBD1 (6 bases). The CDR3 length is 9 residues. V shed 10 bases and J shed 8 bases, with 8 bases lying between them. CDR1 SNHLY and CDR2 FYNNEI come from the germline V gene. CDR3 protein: CAMGQEAFF. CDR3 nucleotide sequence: TGTGCCATGGGACAAGAAGCTTTCTTT.

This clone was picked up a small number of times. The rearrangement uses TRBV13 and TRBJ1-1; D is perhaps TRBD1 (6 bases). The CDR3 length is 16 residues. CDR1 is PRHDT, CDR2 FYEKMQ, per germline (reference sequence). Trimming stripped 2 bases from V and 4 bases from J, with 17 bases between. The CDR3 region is CASSLWGGAISTEAFF. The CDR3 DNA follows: TGTGCCAGCAGCTTATGGGGGGGCGCGATTTCCACTGAAGCTTTCTTT.

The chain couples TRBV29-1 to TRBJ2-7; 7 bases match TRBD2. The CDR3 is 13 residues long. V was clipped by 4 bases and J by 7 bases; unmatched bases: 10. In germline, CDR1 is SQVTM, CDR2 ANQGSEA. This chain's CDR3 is CSVGEGPGGEQYF. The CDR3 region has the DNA TGCAGCGTTGGGGAGGGACCGGGCGGGGAGCAGTACTTC.

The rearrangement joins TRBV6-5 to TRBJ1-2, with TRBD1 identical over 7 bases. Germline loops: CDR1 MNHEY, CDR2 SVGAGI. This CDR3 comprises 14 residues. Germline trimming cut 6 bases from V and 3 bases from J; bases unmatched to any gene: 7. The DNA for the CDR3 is TGTGCCAGCAGGGCGTACAGGGGTGACTATGGCTACACCTTC. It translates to CASRAYRGDYGYTF.

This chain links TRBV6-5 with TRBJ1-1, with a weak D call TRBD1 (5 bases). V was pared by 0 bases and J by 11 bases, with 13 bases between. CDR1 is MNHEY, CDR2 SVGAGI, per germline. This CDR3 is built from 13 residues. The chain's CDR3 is CASSYSKGSEAFF. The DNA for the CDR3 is TGTGCCAGCAGTTACTCGAAGGGGTCGGAGGCTTTCTTT.

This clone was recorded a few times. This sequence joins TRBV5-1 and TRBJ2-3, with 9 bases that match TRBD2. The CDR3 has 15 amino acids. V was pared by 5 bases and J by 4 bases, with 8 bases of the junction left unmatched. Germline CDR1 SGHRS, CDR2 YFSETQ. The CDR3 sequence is CASSSPREGADTQYF. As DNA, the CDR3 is TGCGCCAGCAGTTCCCCGCGGGAGGGGGCAGATACGCAGTATTTT.

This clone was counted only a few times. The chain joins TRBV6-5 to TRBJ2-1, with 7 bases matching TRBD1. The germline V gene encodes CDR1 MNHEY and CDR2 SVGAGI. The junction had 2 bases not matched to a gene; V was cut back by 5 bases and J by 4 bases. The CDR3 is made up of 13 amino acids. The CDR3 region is CASSGTEYNEQFF. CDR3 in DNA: TGTGCCAGCAGTGGGACAGAATACAATGAGCAGTTCTTC.

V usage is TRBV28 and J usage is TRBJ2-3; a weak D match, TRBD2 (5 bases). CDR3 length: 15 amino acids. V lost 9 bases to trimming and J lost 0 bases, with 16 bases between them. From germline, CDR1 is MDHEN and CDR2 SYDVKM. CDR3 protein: CASPPSGHSTDTQYF. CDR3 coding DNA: TGTGCCAGTCCCCCGAGCGGTCATAGCACAGATACGCAGTATTTT.